The T cell receptor (beta chain) described here comes from a study of cytomegalovirus exposure and HLA in healthy donors. Points from the study as a whole: Most TCR sequences were seen very rarely across donors, but some public TCRs occurred in many.

The germline V gene has CDR1 KGHSH and CDR2 LQKENI. There are 14 residues in the CDR3. V lost 3 bases to trimming and J lost 5 bases, with 13 bases between them. The assay was immunoSEQ multiplex PCR, and TCRdb's table has in-frame clones only and misses some. Among about 120,000 clones listed, roughly 90% were seen once. To note about this clone: Its antigen is not identified.

The V and J genes are TRBV18 and TRBJ1-1; a weak D match, TRBD1 (5 bases). Sequenced material: PBMCs. The receptor was derived from a woman between 18 and 29 years old in good health and CMV-seropositive. This CDR3 is CASSPEQGGTEAFF. The CDR3 coding sequence is TGTGCCAGCTCACCGGAGCAGGGCGGTACTGAAGCTTTCTTT.